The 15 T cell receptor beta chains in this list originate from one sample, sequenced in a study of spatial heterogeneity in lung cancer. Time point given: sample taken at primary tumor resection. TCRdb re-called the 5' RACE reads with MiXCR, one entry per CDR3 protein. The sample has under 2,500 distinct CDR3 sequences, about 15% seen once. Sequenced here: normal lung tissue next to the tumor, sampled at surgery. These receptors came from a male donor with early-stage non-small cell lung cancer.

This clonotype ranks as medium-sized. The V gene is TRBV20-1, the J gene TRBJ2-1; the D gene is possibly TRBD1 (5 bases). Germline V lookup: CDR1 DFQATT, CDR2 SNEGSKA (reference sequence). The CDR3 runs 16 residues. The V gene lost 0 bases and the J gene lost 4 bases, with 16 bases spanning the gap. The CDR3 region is CSARDRKGEGYNEQFF. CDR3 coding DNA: TGCAGTGCTAGAGATCGGAAAGGGGAAGGGTACAATGAGCAGTTCTTC.

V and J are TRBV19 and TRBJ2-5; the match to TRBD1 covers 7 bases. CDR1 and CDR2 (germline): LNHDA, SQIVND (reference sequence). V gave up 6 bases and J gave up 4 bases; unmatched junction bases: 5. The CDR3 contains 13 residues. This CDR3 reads CASREQGRETQYF. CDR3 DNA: TGTGCCAGTAGAGAACAGGGGCGAGAGACCCAGTACTTC.

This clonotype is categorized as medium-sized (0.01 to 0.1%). The CDR3 loop reads CASSLVSGYNEQFF. For the CDR3, the DNA is TGTGCCAGCAGCTTAGTTTCGGGGTACAATGAGCAGTTCTTC. The chain uses TRBV11-2 and TRBJ2-1; tentative D call: TRBD2 (5 bases). The CDR3 covers 14 residues. The germline CDR1 and CDR2 sequences are SGHAT and FQNNGV. Trimming shortened V by 1 base and J by 4 bases, and 8 bases separated the two germline ends. The full variable domain, its missing parts supplied by reference TRBV11-2 and TRBJ2-1, is EAGVAQSPRYKIIEKRQSVAFWCNPISGHATLYWYQQILGQGPKLLIQFQNNGVVDDSQLPKDRFSAERLKGVDSTLKIQPAKLEDSAVYLCASSLVSGYNEQFFGPGTRLTVL.

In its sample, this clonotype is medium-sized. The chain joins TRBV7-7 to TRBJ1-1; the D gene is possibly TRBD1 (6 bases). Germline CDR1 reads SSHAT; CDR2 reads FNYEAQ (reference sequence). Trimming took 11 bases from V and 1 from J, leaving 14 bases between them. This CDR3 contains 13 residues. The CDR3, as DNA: TGTGCCGGCCAACAGGGTTGGAACACTGAAGCTTTCTTT. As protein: CAGQQGWNTEAFF. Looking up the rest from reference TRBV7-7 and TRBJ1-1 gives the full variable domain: GAGVSQSPRYKVTKRGQDVTLRCDPISSHATLYWYQQALGQGPEFLTYFNYEAQPDKSGLPSDRFSAERPEGSISTLTIQRTEQRDSAMYRCAGQQGWNTEAFFGQGTRLTVV.

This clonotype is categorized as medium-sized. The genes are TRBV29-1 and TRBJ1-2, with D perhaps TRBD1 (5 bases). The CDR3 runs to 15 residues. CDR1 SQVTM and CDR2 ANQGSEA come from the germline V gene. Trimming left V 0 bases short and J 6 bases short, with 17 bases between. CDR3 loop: CSVEDWGSQSHGYTF. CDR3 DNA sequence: TGCAGCGTTGAAGATTGGGGCAGCCAATCCCATGGCTACACCTTC.

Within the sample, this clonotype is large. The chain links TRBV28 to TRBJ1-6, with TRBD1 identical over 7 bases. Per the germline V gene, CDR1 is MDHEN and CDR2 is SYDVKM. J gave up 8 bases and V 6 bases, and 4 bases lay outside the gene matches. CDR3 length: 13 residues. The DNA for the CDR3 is TGTGCCAGCAGGAATACAGGGGATTCACCCCTCCACTTT. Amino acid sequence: CASRNTGDSPLHF.

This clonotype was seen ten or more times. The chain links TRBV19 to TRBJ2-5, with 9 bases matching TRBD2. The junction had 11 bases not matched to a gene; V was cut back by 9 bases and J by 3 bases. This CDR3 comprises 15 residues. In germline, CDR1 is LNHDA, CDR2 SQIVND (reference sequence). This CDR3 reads CASTVDSGSKETQYF. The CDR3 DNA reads TGTGCCAGCACTGTCGATAGCGGGAGTAAAGAGACCCAGTACTTC. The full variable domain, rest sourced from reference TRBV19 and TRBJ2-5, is DGGITQSPKYLFRKEGQNVTLSCEQNLNHDAMYWYRQDPGQGLRLIYYSQIVNDFQKGDIAEGYSVSREKKESFPLTVTSAQKNPTAFYLCASTVDSGSKETQYFGPGTRLLVL.

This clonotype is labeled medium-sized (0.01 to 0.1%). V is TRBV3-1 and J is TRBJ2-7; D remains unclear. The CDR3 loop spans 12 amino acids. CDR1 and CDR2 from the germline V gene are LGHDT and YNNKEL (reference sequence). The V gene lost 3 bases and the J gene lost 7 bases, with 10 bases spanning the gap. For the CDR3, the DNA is TGTGCCAGCAGCCACCGGACGCAAGAGCAGTACTTC. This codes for CASSHRTQEQYF.

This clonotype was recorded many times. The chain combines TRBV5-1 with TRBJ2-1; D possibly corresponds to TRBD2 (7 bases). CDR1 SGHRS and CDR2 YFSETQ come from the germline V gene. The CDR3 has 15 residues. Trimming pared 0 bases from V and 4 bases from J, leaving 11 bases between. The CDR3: CASSLEGGGYNEQFF. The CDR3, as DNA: TGCGCCAGCAGCTTGGAAGGGGGAGGGTACAATGAGCAGTTCTTC.

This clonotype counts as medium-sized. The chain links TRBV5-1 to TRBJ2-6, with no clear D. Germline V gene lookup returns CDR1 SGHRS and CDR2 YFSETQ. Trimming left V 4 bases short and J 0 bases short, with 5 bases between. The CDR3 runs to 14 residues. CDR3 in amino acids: CASSPISGANVLTF. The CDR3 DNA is TGCGCCAGCAGCCCCATCTCTGGGGCCAACGTCCTGACTTTC.

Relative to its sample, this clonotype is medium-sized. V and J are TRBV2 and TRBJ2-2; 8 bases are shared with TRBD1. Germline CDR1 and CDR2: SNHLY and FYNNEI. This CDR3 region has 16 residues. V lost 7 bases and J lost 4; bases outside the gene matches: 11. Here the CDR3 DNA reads TGTGCCAGCATCCAGGGGGCGACTGTGTCCACCGGGGAGCTGTTTTTT. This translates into CASIQGATVSTGELFF.

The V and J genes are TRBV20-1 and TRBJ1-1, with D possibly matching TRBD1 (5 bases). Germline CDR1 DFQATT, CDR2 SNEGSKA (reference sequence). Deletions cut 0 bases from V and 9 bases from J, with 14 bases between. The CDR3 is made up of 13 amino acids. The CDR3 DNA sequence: TGCAGTGCTAGAGAGAGGGACGGAGTACAAGCTTTCTTT. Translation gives CSARERDGVQAFF.

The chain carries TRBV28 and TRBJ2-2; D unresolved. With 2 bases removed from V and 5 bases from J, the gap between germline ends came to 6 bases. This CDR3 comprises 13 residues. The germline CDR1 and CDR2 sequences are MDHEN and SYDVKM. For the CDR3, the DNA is TGTGCCAGCAGTTTAGTCAGAACCGGGGAGCTGTTTTTT. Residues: CASSLVRTGELFF.

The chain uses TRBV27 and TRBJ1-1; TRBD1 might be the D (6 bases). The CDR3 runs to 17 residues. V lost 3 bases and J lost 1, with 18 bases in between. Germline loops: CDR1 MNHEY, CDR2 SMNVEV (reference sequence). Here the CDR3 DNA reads TGTGCCAGCAGTTTCCCGCATGTAGGACAGAAGAACACTGAAGCTTTCTTT. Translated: CASSFPHVGQKNTEAFF.

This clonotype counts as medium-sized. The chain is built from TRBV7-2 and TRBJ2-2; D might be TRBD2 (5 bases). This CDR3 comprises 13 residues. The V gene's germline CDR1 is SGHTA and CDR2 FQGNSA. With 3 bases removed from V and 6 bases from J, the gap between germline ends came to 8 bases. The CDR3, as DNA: TGTGCCAGCAGCTTCGACTATGCCGGGGAGCTGTTTTTT. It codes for CASSFDYAGELFF.